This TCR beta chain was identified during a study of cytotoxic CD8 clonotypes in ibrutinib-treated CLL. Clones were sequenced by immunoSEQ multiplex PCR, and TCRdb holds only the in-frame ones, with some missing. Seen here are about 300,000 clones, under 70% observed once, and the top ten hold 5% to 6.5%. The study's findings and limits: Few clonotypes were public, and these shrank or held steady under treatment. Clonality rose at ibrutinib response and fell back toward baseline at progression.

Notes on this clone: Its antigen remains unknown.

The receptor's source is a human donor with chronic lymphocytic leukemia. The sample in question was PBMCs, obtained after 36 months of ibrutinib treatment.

CDR3 loop: CASSVVRQGGELFF. The DNA of the CDR3 is TGTGCCAGCAGCGTAGTCCGGCAGGGCGGGGAGCTGTTTTTT. The V call is TRBV9, the J call TRBJ2-2; maybe TRBD1 (5 bases). Germline CDR1 and CDR2: SGDLS and YYNGEE. The CDR3 consists of 14 residues. Between the trimmed V and J ends, which lost 0 bases and 7 bases, there was a span of 10 bases.